This is a list of T cell receptor beta chains from one sample in a study of cytomegalovirus exposure and HLA in healthy donors. Measured with immunoSEQ multiplex PCR; TCRdb has only the in-frame clones, and not every one. The data hold 150,000 to 200,000 clones, with roughly 79% observed a single time. The sequenced material came from PBMCs. These receptors came from a male donor in good health and CMV-seropositive. The CDR3 runs from the conserved cysteine through the conserved F or W. D genes are given only for firm matches. Clone size, where shown, is once, few, many, or a class for clones that have expanded.

TRBV7-8	TRBD2	-	TRBJ2-5	CASSSLAGGVEETQYF	TGTGCCAGCAGCTCCTTAGCGGGGGGCGTGGAAGAGACCCAGTACTTC
TRBV2	-	-	TRBJ1-2	CASSERGIGYGYTF	TGTGCCAGCAGTGAACGGGGGATCGGGTATGGCTACACCTTC
TRBV6-7	TRBD1	once	TRBJ2-7	CASKEGTGGYEQYF	TGTGCCAGCAAAGAGGGGACAGGGGGCTACGAGCAGTACTTC
TRBV10-3	TRBD1	once	TRBJ2-7	CATGDRGSYEQYF	TGTGCCACTGGGGACAGGGGCTCCTACGAGCAGTACTTC
TRBV6-6	TRBD1	-	TRBJ2-5	CASSPTGVVETQYF	TGTGCCAGCAGTCCGACAGGGGTTGTAGAGACCCAGTACTTC
TRBV6-1	TRBD2	-	TRBJ2-7	CASTQAGGPDEQYF	TGTGCCAGCACCCAAGCGGGAGGGCCCGACGAGCAGTACTTC
TRBV18	TRBD2	-	TRBJ2-2	CASSQRSGGASGELFF	TGTGCCAGCTCGCAGAGGAGCGGGGGGGCCTCCGGGGAGCTGTTTTTT
TRBV18	-	-	TRBJ2-2	CASSRAGSNTGELFF	TGTGCCAGCTCACGGGCAGGGTCGAACACCGGGGAGCTGTTTTTT
TRBV6-1	-	-	TRBJ1-2	CASSPMGGNYGYTF	TGTGCCAGCAGCCCCATGGGAGGAAACTATGGCTACACCTTC
TRBV6-5	-	-	TRBJ1-4	CASSYSRGGQEKLFF	TGTGCCAGCAGTTACTCGCGAGGCGGGCAGGAAAAACTGTTTTTT
TRBV18	TRBD2	-	TRBJ2-2	CASSPGGGDGTGELFF	TGTGCCAGCTCACCGGGCGGGGGAGATGGCACCGGGGAGCTGTTTTTT
TRBV7-3	TRBD2	-	TRBJ2-2	CASSWGLAGGTGELFF	TGTGCCAGCAGCTGGGGACTAGCGGGGGGCACCGGGGAGCTGTTTTTT
TRBV6-5	-	-	TRBJ1-6	CASSQREDGSPLHF	TGTGCCAGCAGTCAAAGGGAGGATGGTTCACCCCTCCACTTT
TRBV4-3	-	few	TRBJ1-5	CASSQVIDQPQHF	TGCGCCAGCAGCCAAGTTATCGATCAGCCCCAGCATTTT
TRBV5-1	-	once	TRBJ1-6	CASSLVGDSPLHF	TGCGCCAGCAGCTTGGTCGGAGATTCACCCCTCCACTTT
TRBV6-5	-	-	TRBJ1-2	CASSPQASENYGYTF	TGTGCCAGCAGTCCACAGGCGTCCGAAAACTATGGCTACACCTTC
TRBV9	TRBD2	-	TRBJ2-1	CASSKERGTYNEQFF	TGTGCCAGCAGTAAAGAGCGGGGTACCTACAATGAGCAGTTCTTC
TRBV7-2	-	-	TRBJ2-7	CASSLGGGSYEQYF	TGTGCCAGCAGCTTAGGAGGGGGCTCCTACGAGCAGTACTTC
TRBV11-3	-	-	TRBJ1-1	CASSLAGWDTEAFF	TGTGCCAGCAGCCTGGCGGGGTGGGACACTGAAGCTTTCTTT
TRBV6-5	TRBD1	once	TRBJ1-2	CASSRQGAQCGYTF	TGTGCCAGCAGTCGACAGGGGGCGCAATGTGGCTACACCTTC
TRBV27	-	-	TRBJ2-7	CASSLLGAEQYF	TGTGCCAGCAGTTTATTGGGAGCCGAGCAGTACTTC
TRBV6-4	-	-	TRBJ1-1	CASRIPGSTIGGTEAFF	TGTGCCAGCAGGATCCCCGGGTCGACTATCGGGGGCACTGAAGCTTTCTTT
TRBV19	TRBD1	-	TRBJ2-7	CASSNGQESYEQYF	TGTGCCAGTAGTAACGGACAGGAATCCTACGAGCAGTACTTC
TRBV27	TRBD2	-	TRBJ2-1	CASSLILAGYNEQFF	TGTGCCAGCAGTTTAATCCTAGCGGGGTACAATGAGCAGTTCTTC
TRBV5-8	-	-	TRBJ2-3	CASSRSDSPMLSTDTQYF	TGTGCCAGCAGCCGTTCGGACAGTCCAATGCTAAGCACAGATACGCAGTATTTT
TRBV7-9	-	-	TRBJ1-2	CASSNGGGVEDGYTF	TGTGCCAGCAGCAACGGAGGGGGGGTTGAGGATGGCTACACCTTC
TRBV11-2	-	-	TRBJ1-3	CASSSLRGSGNTIYF	TGTGCCAGCAGCTCACTACGGGGCTCTGGAAACACCATATATTTT
TRBV7-3	-	-	TRBJ2-2	CASSFSQGLSTGELFF	TGTGCCAGCAGCTTCTCCCAGGGACTGTCCACCGGGGAGCTGTTTTTT
TRBV5-1	TRBD1	few	TRBJ1-3	CASSSTGDGNTIYF	TGCGCCAGCAGCTCTACAGGGGATGGAAACACCATATATTTT
TRBV4-2	-	-	TRBJ2-7	CASSQPLGAGEQYF	TGTGCCAGCAGCCAACCTTTAGGGGCTGGCGAGCAGTACTTC
TRBV4-2	-	-	TRBJ2-1	CASSPKQGLAYNEQFF	TGTGCCAGCAGCCCGAAGCAGGGACTCGCCTACAATGAGCAGTTCTTC
TRBV30	TRBD1	-	TRBJ1-5	CAWSIRGPYQPQHF	TGTGCCTGGTCGATCAGGGGGCCTTATCAGCCCCAGCATTTT
TRBV25-1	-	-	TRBJ2-5	CATHTGETQYF	TGTGCCACTCACACAGGGGAGACCCAGTACTTC
TRBV27	-	-	TRBJ1-2	CASSYDIYGYTF	TGTGCCAGCAGTTACGACATCTATGGCTACACCTTC
TRBV18	TRBD2	-	TRBJ2-7	CASSPSASGKGEQYF	TGTGCCAGCTCACCATCTGCTAGCGGGAAGGGCGAGCAGTACTTC
TRBV30	-	-	TRBJ1-1	CACPGHSNTEAFF	TGTGCCTGCCCGGGACACTCGAACACTGAAGCTTTCTTT
TRBV7-3	TRBD2	-	TRBJ2-5	CASSRSGGAGETQYF	TGTGCCAGCAGTCGGAGCGGGGGGGCGGGCGAGACCCAGTACTTC
TRBV4-1	-	-	TRBJ1-5	CASSQDSSNQPQHF	TGCGCCAGCAGCCAAGATAGCAGCAATCAGCCCCAGCATTTT
TRBV30	-	once	TRBJ2-2	CAWTQLGHYTGELFF	TGTGCCTGGACCCAACTGGGGCACTACACCGGGGAGCTGTTTTTT
TRBV2	TRBD1	-	TRBJ1-5	CASRGQGNQPQHF	TGTGCCAGCAGGGGACAGGGCAATCAGCCCCAGCATTTT
TRBV6-1	-	-	TRBJ1-6	CASSFLVSYNSPLHF	TGTGCCAGCAGTTTTCTTGTCTCCTATAATTCACCCCTCCACTTT
TRBV5-6	-	many	TRBJ2-7	CASSNLQGESAYEQYF	TGTGCCAGCAGCAATCTACAGGGAGAGTCCGCCTACGAGCAGTACTTC
TRBV19	TRBD2	-	TRBJ2-1	CASSIFAGDPYNEQFF	TGTGCCAGTAGTATATTTGCGGGGGACCCTTACAATGAGCAGTTCTTC
TRBV19	TRBD2	-	TRBJ2-1	CASVPPGGAYNEQFF	TGTGCCAGTGTCCCGCCCGGGGGGGCCTACAATGAGCAGTTCTTC
TRBV7-2	-	-	TRBJ1-1	CASSLVITAEAFF	TGTGCCAGCAGCTTAGTAATTACGGCTGAAGCTTTCTTT
TRBV5-6	-	-	TRBJ1-2	CASSLEDRGKYGYTF	TGTGCCAGCAGCTTGGAAGATCGGGGGAAGTATGGCTACACCTTC
TRBV7-9	TRBD2	-	TRBJ2-1	CASSFGLAGGPGINEQFF	TGTGCCAGCAGCTTCGGACTAGCGGGGGGGCCGGGGATAAATGAGCAGTTCTTC